The T cell receptor beta chain under discussion was sequenced for a study of blood T cell repertoires in COVID-19. Whole-study context: Samples of COVID-19 (acute and convalescent) were obtained from the United States, Italy and Spain.

CDR3 size: 14 residues. The junction had 7 bases not matched to a gene; V was cut back by 3 bases and J by 6 bases. Germline CDR1 reads GTSNPN; CDR2 reads SVGIG (reference sequence). Data came from immunoSEQ multiplex PCR; TCRdb stores just in-frame clones and leaves some out. Among 150,000 to 200,000 clones listed, approximately 87% were seen once. The specimen was peripheral blood. This chain uses TRBV30 with TRBJ1-5; TRBD1 agrees at 8 bases. This receptor was taken from a woman aged 60-75 years with COVID-19, enrolled during active disease. CDR3 amino acids: CAWSPTGGGQPQHF. In nucleotides, the CDR3 is TGTGCCTGGAGCCCTACAGGGGGGGGTCAGCCCCAGCATTTT.